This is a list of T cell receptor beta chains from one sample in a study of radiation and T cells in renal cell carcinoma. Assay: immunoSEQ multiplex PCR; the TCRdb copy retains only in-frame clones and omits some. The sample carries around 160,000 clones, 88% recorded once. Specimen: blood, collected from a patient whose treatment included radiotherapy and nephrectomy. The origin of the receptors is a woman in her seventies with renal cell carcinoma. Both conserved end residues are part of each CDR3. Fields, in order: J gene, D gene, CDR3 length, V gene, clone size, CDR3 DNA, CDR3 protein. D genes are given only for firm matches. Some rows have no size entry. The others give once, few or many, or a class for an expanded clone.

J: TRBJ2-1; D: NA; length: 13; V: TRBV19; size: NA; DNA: TGTGCCACCGGAGGGTTTGGGAGGAATGAGCAGTTCTTC; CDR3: CATGGFGRNEQFF
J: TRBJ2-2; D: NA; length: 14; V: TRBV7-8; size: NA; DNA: TGTGCCAGCAGCATAACACAGGTCTCCGGGGAGCTGTTTTTT; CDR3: CASSITQVSGELFF
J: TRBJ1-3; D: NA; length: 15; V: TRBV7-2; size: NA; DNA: TGTGCCAGCAGCTCGCGGATGGGCGCTGGAAACACCATATATTTT; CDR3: CASSSRMGAGNTIYF
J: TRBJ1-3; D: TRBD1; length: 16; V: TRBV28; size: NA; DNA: TGTGCCAGCAGCCGGACCGGGACAGGGTACGGAAACACCATATATTTT; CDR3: CASSRTGTGYGNTIYF
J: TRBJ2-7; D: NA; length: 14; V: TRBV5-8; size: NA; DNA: TGTGCCAGCAGCTACCGGACGGACTTCGGCGAGCAGTACTTC; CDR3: CASSYRTDFGEQYF
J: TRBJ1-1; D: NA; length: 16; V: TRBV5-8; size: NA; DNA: TGTGCCAGCAGCCGGGACACCCATCCGTCGAACACTGAAGCTTTCTTT; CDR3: CASSRDTHPSNTEAFF
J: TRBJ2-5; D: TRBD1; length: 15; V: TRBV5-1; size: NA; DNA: TGCGCCAGCTCGGAAGGGACAGGGTACCAAGAGACCCAGTACTTC; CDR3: CASSEGTGYQETQYF
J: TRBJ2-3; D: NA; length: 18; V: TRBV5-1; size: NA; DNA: TGCGCCAGCAGCTTGGGGCCTGCCAGGGCTTTGACCACAGATACGCAGTATTTT; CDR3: CASSLGPARALTTDTQYF
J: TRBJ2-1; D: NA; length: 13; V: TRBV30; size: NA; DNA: TGTGCCTGGAGTCGAGATTCGGGGAATGAGCAGTTCTTC; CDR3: CAWSRDSGNEQFF
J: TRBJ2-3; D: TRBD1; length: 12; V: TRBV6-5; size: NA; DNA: TGTGCCACTCGGACAGGGGCAGATACGCAGTATTTT; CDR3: CATRTGADTQYF
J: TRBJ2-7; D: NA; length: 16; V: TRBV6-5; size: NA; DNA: TGTGCCAGCAGTTACGGCCCGCCCGGAACCGCCTACGAGCAGTACTTC; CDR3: CASSYGPPGTAYEQYF
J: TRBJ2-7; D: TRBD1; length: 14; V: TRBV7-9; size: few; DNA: TGTGCCAGCAGCCCCCGACAGGGGACCTACGAGCAGTACTTC; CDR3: CASSPRQGTYEQYF
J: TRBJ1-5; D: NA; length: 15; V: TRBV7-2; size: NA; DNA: TGTGCCAGCAGCTTAGAGTCAGGGTACAATCAGCCCCAGCATTTT; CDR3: CASSLESGYNQPQHF
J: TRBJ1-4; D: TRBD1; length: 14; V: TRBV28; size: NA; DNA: TGTGCCAGCACCCCTTCAGGGGGCGGTGAAAAACTGTTTTTT; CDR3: CASTPSGGGEKLFF
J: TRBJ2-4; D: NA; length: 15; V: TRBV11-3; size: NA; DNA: TGTGCCAGCAGCCCAAATCCAGGGGTGGGAAACATTCAGTACTTC; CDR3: CASSPNPGVGNIQYF
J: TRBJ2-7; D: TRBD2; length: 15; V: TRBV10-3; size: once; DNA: TGTGCCGTAAGAGGTAGGCTAGCGGGTCCCCACGAGCAGTACTTC; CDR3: CAVRGRLAGPHEQYF
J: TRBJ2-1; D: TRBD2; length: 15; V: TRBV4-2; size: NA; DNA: TGTGCCAGCGAACTAGCGGGGGGCCGGGGGAATGAGCAGTTCTTC; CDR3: CASELAGGRGNEQFF
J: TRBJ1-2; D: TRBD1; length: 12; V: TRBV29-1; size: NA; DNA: TGCAGCGTTGGAGACAGGGGGTATGGCTACACCTTC; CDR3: CSVGDRGYGYTF
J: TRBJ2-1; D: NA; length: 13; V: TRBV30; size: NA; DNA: TGTGCCTGCCATCCCCCTCTAAACAATGAGCAGTTCTTC; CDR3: CACHPPLNNEQFF
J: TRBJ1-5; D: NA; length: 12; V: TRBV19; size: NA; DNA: TGTGCCACCCGACAGGCCAATCAGCCCCAGCATTTT; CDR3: CATRQANQPQHF
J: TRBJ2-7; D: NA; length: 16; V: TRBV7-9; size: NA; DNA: TGTGCCAGCAGCTTAGCCTCGCTAACGGTATCCTACGAGCAGTACTTC; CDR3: CASSLASLTVSYEQYF
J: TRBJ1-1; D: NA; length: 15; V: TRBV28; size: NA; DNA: TGTGCCAGCAGAGACCATGGACGGGACCTAGCTGAAGCTTTCTTT; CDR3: CASRDHGRDLAEAFF
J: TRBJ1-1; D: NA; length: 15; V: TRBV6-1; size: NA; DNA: TGTGCCAGCAGCGTCCAACTCTGGGGTTACACTGAAGCTTTCTTT; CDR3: CASSVQLWGYTEAFF
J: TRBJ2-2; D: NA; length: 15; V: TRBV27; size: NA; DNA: TGTGCCAGCAGTTTATTGGCAGGGAGGTCGGGGGAGCTGTTTTTT; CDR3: CASSLLAGRSGELFF
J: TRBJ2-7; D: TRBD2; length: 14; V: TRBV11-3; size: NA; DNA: TGTGCCAGCAAGCGGCTAGCGGGGGGCCTGGAGCAGTACTTC; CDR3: CASKRLAGGLEQYF
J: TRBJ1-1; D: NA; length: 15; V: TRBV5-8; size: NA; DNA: TGTGCCAGCAGCTTGGTGGGAGGGGGGGACACTGAAGCTTTCTTT; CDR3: CASSLVGGGDTEAFF
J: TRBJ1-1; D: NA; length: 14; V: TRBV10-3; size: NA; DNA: TGTGCCATCAGGACCGACACCCCGAACACTGAAGCTTTCTTT; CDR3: CAIRTDTPNTEAFF
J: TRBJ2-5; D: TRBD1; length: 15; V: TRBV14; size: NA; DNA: TGTGCCAGCAGCCAAGGGACAGGAACTTGGTGGACCCAGTACTTC; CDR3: CASSQGTGTWWTQYF
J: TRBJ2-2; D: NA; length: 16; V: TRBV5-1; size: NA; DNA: TGCGCCAGCAGCGACGGGGGGACAGTGAACACCGGGGAGCTGTTTTTT; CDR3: CASSDGGTVNTGELFF
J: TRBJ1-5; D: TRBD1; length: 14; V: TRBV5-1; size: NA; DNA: TGCGCCAGCAGCTTGGAAGGGGGCAGTCAGCCCCAGCATTTT; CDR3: CASSLEGGSQPQHF
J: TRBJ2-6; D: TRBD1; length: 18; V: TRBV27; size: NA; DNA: TGTGCCAGCAGTCCGGGACAGGGCTCCTCCTCTGGGGCCAACGTCCTGACTTTC; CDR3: CASSPGQGSSSGANVLTF
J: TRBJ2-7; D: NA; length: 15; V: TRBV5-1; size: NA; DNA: TGCGCCAGCAGCATTTGGCAAGTACCCTCCTACGAGCAGTACTTC; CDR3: CASSIWQVPSYEQYF
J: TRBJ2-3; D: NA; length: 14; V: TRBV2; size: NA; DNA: TGTGCCAGCCTCAGGGAAGAGGGCACAGATACGCAGTATTTT; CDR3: CASLREEGTDTQYF
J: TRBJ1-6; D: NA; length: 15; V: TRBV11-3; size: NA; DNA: TGTGCCAGCAGCTTGGGGGGCTCCTATAATTCACCCCTCCACTTT; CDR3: CASSLGGSYNSPLHF
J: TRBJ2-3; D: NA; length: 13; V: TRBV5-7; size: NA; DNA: TGTGCCAGCAGCCCCAATAGTGCAGATACGCAGTATTTT; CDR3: CASSPNSADTQYF
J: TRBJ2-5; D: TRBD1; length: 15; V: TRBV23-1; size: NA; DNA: TGCGCCAGCAGTCAACGACCGGGACAGGGGGAGACCCAGTACTTC; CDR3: CASSQRPGQGETQYF
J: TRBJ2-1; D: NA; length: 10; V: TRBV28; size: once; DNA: TGTGCCAGCAGCCAAGAGGAGCAGTTCTTC; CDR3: CASSQEEQFF
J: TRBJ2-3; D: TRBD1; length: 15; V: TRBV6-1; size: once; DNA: TGTGCCAGCACGGAGGCAGGGGGCGCCTCAGATACGCAGTATTTT; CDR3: CASTEAGGASDTQYF
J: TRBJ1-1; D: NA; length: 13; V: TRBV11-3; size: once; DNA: TGTGCCAGCAGCTCCTTTATTGGCACTGAAGCTTTCTTT; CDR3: CASSSFIGTEAFF
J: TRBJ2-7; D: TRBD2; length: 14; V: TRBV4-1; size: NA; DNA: TGCGCCAGCAATAGACTAGCGGGGCCCTACGAGCAGTACTTC; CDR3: CASNRLAGPYEQYF
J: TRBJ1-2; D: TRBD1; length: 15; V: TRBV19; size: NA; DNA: TGTGCCAGTACCACAGGGGGCGGGTCGAGCTATGGCTACACCTTC; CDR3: CASTTGGGSSYGYTF
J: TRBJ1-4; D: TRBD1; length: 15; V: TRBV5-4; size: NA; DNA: TGTGCCAGCAGCTCTTCGACAGGGGGAAGTGAAAAACTGTTTTTT; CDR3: CASSSSTGGSEKLFF
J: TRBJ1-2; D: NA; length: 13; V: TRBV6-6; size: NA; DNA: TGTGCACATTCCGAGGTGCGTCTTGGTGGCTACACCTTC; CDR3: CAHSEVRLGGYTF
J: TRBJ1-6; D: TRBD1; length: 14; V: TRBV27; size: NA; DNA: TGTGCCAGCAGGTATGACAGGGCGAATTCACCCCTCCACTTT; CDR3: CASRYDRANSPLHF
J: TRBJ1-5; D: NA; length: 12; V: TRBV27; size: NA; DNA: TGTGCCAGCAGTTTCTTGAATCAGCCCCAGCATTTT; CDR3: CASSFLNQPQHF
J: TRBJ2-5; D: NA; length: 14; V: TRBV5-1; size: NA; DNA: TGCGCCAGCAGCTTAGAGGGGCGCCAAGAGACCCAGTACTTC; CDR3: CASSLEGRQETQYF
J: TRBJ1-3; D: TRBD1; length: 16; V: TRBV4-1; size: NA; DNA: TGCGCCAGCAGCCAACTAGGGGGCACAACTGGAAACACCATATATTTT; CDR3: CASSQLGGTTGNTIYF
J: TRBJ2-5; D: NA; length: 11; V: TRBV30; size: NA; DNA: TGTGCCTGGAGTGAGGGAGAGACCCAGTACTTC; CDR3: CAWSEGETQYF
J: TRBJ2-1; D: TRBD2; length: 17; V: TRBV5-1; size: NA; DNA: TGCGCCAGCAGCCCGACCTTCAGCGGGGGGGCGTCCAATGAGCAGTTCTTC; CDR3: CASSPTFSGGASNEQFF
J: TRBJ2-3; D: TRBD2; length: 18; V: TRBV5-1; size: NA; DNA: TGCGCCAGCAGCTTGGGACTAGCGGGGGGGCTTAGCACAGATACGCAGTATTTT; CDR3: CASSLGLAGGLSTDTQYF
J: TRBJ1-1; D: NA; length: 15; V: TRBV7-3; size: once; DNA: TGTGCCAGCAGCTTATTACCGGGGTTGAACACTGAAGCTTTCTTT; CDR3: CASSLLPGLNTEAFF
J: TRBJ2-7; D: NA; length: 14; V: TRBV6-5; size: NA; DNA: TGTGCCACCCGTAGGCGACAGGAAGCCTACGAGCAGTACTTC; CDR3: CATRRRQEAYEQYF
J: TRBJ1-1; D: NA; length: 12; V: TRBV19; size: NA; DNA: TGTGCCAGTAGTATGCGGGGAACTGAAGCTTTCTTT; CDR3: CASSMRGTEAFF
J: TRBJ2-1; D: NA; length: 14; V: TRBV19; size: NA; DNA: TGTGCCAGTAGTAGGAAGAACGGAGGAGATGAGCAGTTCTTC; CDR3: CASSRKNGGDEQFF